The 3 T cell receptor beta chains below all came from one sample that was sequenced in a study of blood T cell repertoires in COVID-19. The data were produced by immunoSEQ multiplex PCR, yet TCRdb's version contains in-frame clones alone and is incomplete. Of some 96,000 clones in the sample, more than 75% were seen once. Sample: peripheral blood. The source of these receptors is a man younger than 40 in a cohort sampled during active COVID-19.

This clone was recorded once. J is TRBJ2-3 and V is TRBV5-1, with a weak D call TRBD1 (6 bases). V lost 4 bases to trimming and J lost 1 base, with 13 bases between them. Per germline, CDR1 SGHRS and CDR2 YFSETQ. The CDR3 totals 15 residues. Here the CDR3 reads CASSSKQGRTDTQYF. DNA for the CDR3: TGCGCCAGCAGCAGTAAACAGGGTCGCACAGATACGCAGTATTTT.

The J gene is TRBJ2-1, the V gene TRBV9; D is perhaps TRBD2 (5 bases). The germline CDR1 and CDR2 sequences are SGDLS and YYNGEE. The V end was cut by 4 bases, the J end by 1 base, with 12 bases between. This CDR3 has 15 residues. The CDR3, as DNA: TGTGCCAGCAGCCTCCACCGGGGTTCCTACAATGAGCAGTTCTTC. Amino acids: CASSLHRGSYNEQFF.

The CDR3 here is CASSFDRYQPQHF. The CDR3 DNA reads as TGTGCCAGCAGTTTCGACAGATATCAGCCCCAGCATTTT. The V call is TRBV6-5, the J call TRBJ1-5, with D possibly being TRBD1 (5 bases). Germline-derived CDR1 and CDR2 are MNHEY and SVGAGI. The length of the CDR3 is 13 residues. Between the trimmed V and J ends, which lost 4 bases and 5 bases, there was a span of 9 bases.